What follows are 22 T cell receptor beta chains derived from one specimen sequenced in a study of cytomegalovirus exposure and HLA in healthy donors (dated by TCRdb to 2017 to 2019). The method was the immunoSEQ multiplex PCR assay. The multiplex PCR relied on a mix of 60 forward primers for TCR Vbeta segments and 13 reverse primers for TCR Jbeta segments. Not all clones reach the TCRdb copy of this immuneACCESS table, which keeps in-frame sequences only. Checked studies attribute under half of the gap to unresolved V genes and leave the rest unexplained. Here the sample has approximately 160,000 clones; roughly 74% occur a single time. The ten most abundant clones make up around 4.7% of the sample. The sample consisted of PBMCs. These receptors originate from a male donor in good health and CMV-seronegative.

This rearrangement joins TRBV19 to TRBJ1-2, with 8 bases aligning to TRBD1. Trimming at V came to 8 bases and at J to 0 bases, leaving 2 bases not matched to a gene. The V gene's germline CDR1 is LNHDA and CDR2 SQIVND (reference sequence). The CDR3 is made up of 13 amino acids. CDR3 coding DNA: TGTGCCAGTCGGGACAGGACTAACTATGGCTACACCTTC. Translating gives CASRDRTNYGYTF.

This rearrangement joins TRBV7-8 to TRBJ2-7; D uncertain. Trimming took off 5 bases at V and 4 bases at J, with 9 bases between the two ends. Germline V CDR1 and CDR2: SGHVS, FQNEAQ. The CDR3 runs to 12 residues. The CDR3 region is CASSPSVYEQYF. The DNA for the CDR3 is TGTGCCAGCAGCCCGTCTGTATACGAGCAGTACTTC.

This chain links TRBV6-5 with TRBJ1-1; D is possibly TRBD1 (5 bases). CDR3 size: 16 residues. Germline V lookup: CDR1 MNHEY, CDR2 SVGAGI. V was pared by 0 bases and J by 8 bases, with 19 bases between. The CDR3 DNA reads as TGTGCCAGCAGTTACTCGAGGTACAGGAGGGCAGCGGAAGCTTTCTTT. Residues: CASSYSRYRRAAEAFF.

The chain joins TRBV6-5 to TRBJ1-3; 7 bases are shared with TRBD1. V dropped 5 bases and J dropped 2; count of bases not matched to a gene: 6. The germline V gene has CDR1 MNHEY and CDR2 SVGAGI. This CDR3 contains 15 residues. CDR3 loop: CASSRAGTAGNTIYF. The CDR3 DNA reads TGTGCCAGCAGTCGCGCCGGGACAGCTGGAAACACCATATATTTT.

The chain employs TRBV5-4 and TRBJ2-3, with 10 bases aligning to TRBD2. Looked up from germline, CDR1 is SGHNT and CDR2 is YYREEE (reference sequence). J lost 5 bases, V lost 4 bases, and 16 bases had no gene match. The CDR3 length is 18 residues. The CDR3 DNA is TGTGCCAGCAGCGTCCCGGGGGGAACTAGCGGGATGGGAGATACGCAGTATTTT. Its protein is CASSVPGGTSGMGDTQYF.

The genes are TRBV5-1 and TRBJ2-3; D is unclear. This CDR3 contains 15 residues. Trimming took 0 bases from V and 2 from J, leaving 10 bases between them. The germline CDR1 and CDR2 sequences are SGHRS and YFSETQ. The CDR3 sequence: CASSLAVSYTDTQYF. The CDR3 DNA is TGCGCCAGCAGCTTGGCCGTTAGTTACACAGATACGCAGTATTTT.

This clone was recorded only once. Here the CDR3 reads CSVEGYRGTYNEQFF. The DNA of the CDR3 is TGCAGCGTGGAGGGGTACAGGGGTACCTACAATGAGCAGTTCTTC. The chain employs TRBV29-1 and TRBJ2-1; tentative D call: TRBD1 (7 bases). This CDR3 is 15 amino acids long. Trimming cost V 6 bases and J 2 bases, with 17 bases left between them. Germline V gives CDR1 SQVTM, CDR2 ANQGSEA.

In nucleotides, the CDR3 is TGTGCCAGCAGCTTTGGGGGGGGTCGAGAGACCCAGTACTTC. Translation gives CASSFGGGRETQYF. V is TRBV11-2 and J is TRBJ2-5; 7 nucleotides match TRBD2. Germline CDR1 and CDR2: SGHAT and FQNNGV. The V and J ends lost 3 bases and 4 bases, in that order; junction bases with no gene match: 5. The CDR3 covers 14 residues.

This chain joins TRBV10-3 and TRBJ2-7; 7 bases map to TRBD2. V shed 11 bases, J shed 5 bases, and the junction held 15 bases outside the gene matches. Germline assignment: CDR1 ENHRY and CDR2 SYGVKD. The CDR3 contains 14 residues. CDR3 coding DNA: TGTGCCTCCCTCGCGGGCGGGAGCCAACACGAGCAGTACTTC. This sequence encodes CASLAGGSQHEQYF.

This chain uses TRBV5-6 with TRBJ1-2; possibly TRBD1 for D (6 bases). Germline assignment: CDR1 SGHDT and CDR2 YYEEEE. The CDR3 has 14 residues. V lost 0 bases and J 3 bases, leaving 9 bases between the germline ends. The CDR3 DNA reads as TGTGCCAGCAGCTTGGACAGGGTGGACTATGGCTACACCTTC. This encodes CASSLDRVDYGYTF. Complete variable domain (other parts from reference TRBV5-6 and TRBJ1-2): DAGVTQSPTHLIKTRGQQVTLRCSPKSGHDTVSWYQQALGQGPQFIFQYYEEEERQRGNFPDRFSGHQFPNYSSELNVNALLLGDSALYLCASSLDRVDYGYTFGSGTRLTVV.

V and J are TRBV5-4 and TRBJ1-2; D might be TRBD1 (5 bases). CDR3 length: 16 residues. Per the germline V gene, CDR1 is SGHNT and CDR2 is YYREEE (reference sequence). Trimming removed 0 bases from V and 2 bases from J, with 14 bases in between. This CDR3 is CASSLAAGVGNYGYTF. Here the CDR3 DNA reads TGTGCCAGCAGCTTGGCGGCGGGGGTGGGGAACTATGGCTACACCTTC.

J is TRBJ2-1 and V is TRBV5-1; possible D gene TRBD2, 5 bases. From germline, CDR1 is SGHRS and CDR2 YFSETQ. Between the trimmed V and J ends, which lost 2 bases and 10 bases, there was a span of 13 bases. The CDR3 length is 13 residues. The CDR3 nucleotides are TGCGCCAGCAGCTTCACTAGGGCTCAAGAGCAGTTCTTC. It codes for CASSFTRAQEQFF.

V usage is TRBV21-1 and J usage is TRBJ2-1; TRBD2 was called by the table and not checked on the DNA. TRBV21-1 corresponds to a pseudogene. The CDR3 is 14 amino acids. CDR3 amino acids: CAGYSRTKPNEQFF. The CDR3 DNA follows: TGTGCCGGCTATTCAAGAACTAAGCCCAATGAGCAGTTCTTC.

The V and J genes are TRBV5-6 and TRBJ2-2; 8 nucleotides agree with TRBD1. Germline V lookup: CDR1 SGHDT, CDR2 YYEEEE. V shed 0 bases, J shed 2 bases, and the junction held 3 bases outside the gene matches. The CDR3 totals 16 residues. CDR3 amino acids: CASSLADRGNTGELFF. CDR3 nucleotide sequence: TGTGCCAGCAGCTTGGCCGACAGGGGAAACACCGGGGAGCTGTTTTTT. Filled out from reference TRBV5-6 and TRBJ2-2, the complete variable domain reads DAGVTQSPTHLIKTRGQQVTLRCSPKSGHDTVSWYQQALGQGPQFIFQYYEEEERQRGNFPDRFSGHQFPNYSSELNVNALLLGDSALYLCASSLADRGNTGELFFGEGSRLTVL.

The J gene is TRBJ2-1, the V gene TRBV21-1; the table's D call of TRBD1 was not tested on the DNA. TRBV21-1 is a pseudogene segment. CDR3 size: 15 residues. The CDR3 DNA reads as TGTGCCAGCAGCAAACGAGACAGACCCTACAATGAGCAGTTCTTC. Residues: CASSKRDRPYNEQFF.

The rearrangement uses TRBV5-8 and TRBJ2-1; no firm D call. Deletions cut 0 bases from V and 7 bases from J, with 5 bases between. CDR1 and CDR2 from the germline V gene are SGHTS and YDEGEE. This CDR3 region has 12 residues. CDR3 in amino acids: CASSLALNEQFF. The DNA of the CDR3 is TGTGCCAGCAGCTTGGCCTTGAATGAGCAGTTCTTC.

The rearrangement links TRBV5-4 to TRBJ2-5; 8 bases fit TRBD1. Germline assignment: CDR1 SGHNT and CDR2 YYREEE (reference sequence). This CDR3 is built from 14 residues. V trimming: 2 bases; J trimming: 5 bases; junction bases outside the gene matches: 5. DNA for the CDR3: TGTGCCAGCAGCTTCTCAGGGGGCAAGGAGACCCAGTACTTC. It is translated as CASSFSGGKETQYF.

V usage is TRBV13 and J usage is TRBJ2-1; D may be TRBD2 (6 bases). This CDR3 is 16 amino acids long. V was trimmed by 3 bases and J by 0 bases, leaving 12 bases between them. In germline, CDR1 is PRHDT, CDR2 FYEKMQ (reference sequence). CDR3 DNA sequence: TGTGCCAGCAGCTTGGAGGGGAGAGGCTCCTACAATGAGCAGTTCTTC. Amino acids: CASSLEGRGSYNEQFF. The complete variable domain, with remaining parts taken from reference TRBV13 and TRBJ2-1, reads AAGVIQSPRHLIKEKRETATLKCYPIPRHDTVYWYQQGPGQDPQFLISFYEKMQSDKGSIPDRFSAQQFSDYHSELNMSSLELGDSALYFCASSLEGRGSYNEQFFGPGTRLTVL.

The chain combines TRBV10-2 with TRBJ2-3; the D gene is possibly TRBD1 (6 bases). CDR1 is WSHSY, CDR2 SAAADI, per germline. V was pared by 7 bases and J by 6 bases, with 14 bases between. The CDR3 has 13 residues. The CDR3 nucleotides read TGCGCCAGCAAACTGACAGGCGAGGATACGCAGTATTTT. Translating gives CASKLTGEDTQYF.

V gene TRBV7-9 combines with J gene TRBJ1-1, with 7 bases fitting TRBD1. Germline loops: CDR1 SEHNR, CDR2 FQNEAQ (reference sequence). Trimming took 3 bases from V and 9 from J; bases not matched to a gene: 4. This CDR3 is built from 12 residues. CDR3 DNA sequence: TGTGCCAGCAGCTTGGGGGACAGTAAAGCTTTCTTT. Its protein is CASSLGDSKAFF.

This clone has a single count. Other nucleotide sequences in the sample specify the same CDR3. This chain joins TRBV5-8 and TRBJ1-5; D remains unclear. V was pared by 3 bases and J by 0 bases, with 4 bases between. This CDR3 spans 13 amino acids. Germline CDR1 SGHTS, CDR2 YDEGEE. The CDR3 here is CASSSYSNQPQHF. DNA of the CDR3: TGTGCCAGCAGCTCCTATAGCAATCAGCCCCAGCATTTT.

This sequence joins TRBV5-4 and TRBJ1-1, with D possibly matching TRBD1 (5 bases). This CDR3 has 13 residues. Germline lookup yields CDR1 SGHNT and CDR2 YYREEE (reference sequence). Deletions cut 2 bases from V and 5 bases from J, with 10 bases between. The CDR3, as DNA: TGTGCCAGCAGCTTTCACCGGGGGACTGAAGCTTTCTTT. The encoded protein is CASSFHRGTEAFF.